Below, one T cell receptor beta chain is given with its context. Its antigen is unknown. The sample contains more than one DNA sequence encoding this CDR3. These data originate in a study of Tregs in tolerant kidney transplant recipients. General study findings and limits: This study did not directly address biological reproducibility.

The ends lost 5 bases at V and 2 bases at J; junction bases unmatched: 12. CDR1 MNHEY and CDR2 SMNVEV come from the germline V gene (reference sequence). This CDR3 spans 18 amino acids. Clones were sequenced by immunoSEQ multiplex PCR, and TCRdb holds only the in-frame ones, with some missing. The data show about 94,000 clones, 93% seen once. The rearrangement links TRBV27 to TRBJ1-6; 7 bases map to TRBD1. Sequencing used CD4+ T cells from blood, obtained before the transplant. The sequence came from a human donor who received a combined kidney and bone marrow transplant. In nucleotides, the CDR3 is TGTGCCAGCAGTCCCCCCAGAGGACAGGCCACCTATAATTCACCCCTCCACTTT. It specifies CASSPPRGQATYNSPLHF.